The 22 T cell receptor beta chains below were found in one sample sequenced in a study of blood T cell repertoires in COVID-19. Measured with immunoSEQ multiplex PCR; TCRdb has only the in-frame clones, and not every one. Of 95,000 or so clones listed, more than 80% were seen once; the top ten hold 20% to 25%. The sample was peripheral blood. The receptors were sampled from a human donor in a cohort sampled during active COVID-19.

The chain recombines TRBV5-6 with TRBJ1-2; 9 positions match TRBD1. This CDR3 is 17 amino acids long. Germline lookup yields CDR1 SGHDT and CDR2 YYEEEE. Trimming took 3 bases from V and 1 from J; bases not matched to a gene: 10. In DNA, the CDR3 is TGTGCCAGCAGCTCACGAACAGGACAGGGGCATAACTATGGCTACACCTTC. It encodes CASSSRTGQGHNYGYTF.

This clone was counted a single time. This rearrangement joins TRBV7-2 to TRBJ2-5, with 10 bases that match TRBD2. Unmatched junction bases numbered 5, after V lost 0 bases and J lost 1 base. Germline V gives CDR1 SGHTA, CDR2 FQGNSA. The CDR3 has 17 amino acids. CDR3 bases: TGTGCCAGCAGCTTAGCTTTAGCGGGGGGCCCCCAAGAGACCCAGTACTTC. Encoded protein: CASSLALAGGPQETQYF.

The chain's CDR3 is CASRQNVGQGENTIYF. CDR3 sequence (DNA): TGTGCCAGCAGACAAAACGTTGGACAGGGCGAGAACACCATATATTTT. The V gene is TRBV11-2, the J gene TRBJ1-3; 8 bases match TRBD1. CDR3 length: 16 amino acids. Germline values: CDR1 SGHAT, CDR2 FQNNGV. V gave up 6 bases and J gave up 7 bases; unmatched junction bases: 14.

This clone was seen more than once but under ten times. The chain couples TRBV6-5 to TRBJ2-7; 7 bases line up with TRBD1. Germline trimming cut 2 bases from V and 3 bases from J; bases unmatched to any gene: 7. Germline loops: CDR1 MNHEY, CDR2 SVGAGI. The CDR3 runs to 15 residues. CDR3 nucleotides: TGTGCCAGCAGTTACAACAGGGGCCCCGGCTACGAGCAGTACTTC. Amino acid sequence: CASSYNRGPGYEQYF.

CDR3 loop: CASSTSGGSPYEQYF. CDR3 in DNA: TGTGCCAGTAGTACATCAGGGGGCTCTCCCTACGAGCAGTACTTC. The chain joins TRBV19 to TRBJ2-7; 8 bases are a match to TRBD1. The CDR3 consists of 15 residues. V shed 4 bases, J shed 2 bases, and the junction held 7 bases outside the gene matches. Germline CDR1 reads LNHDA; CDR2 reads SQIVND (reference sequence).

The chain couples TRBV28 to TRBJ1-5; no reliable D call. CDR1 and CDR2 (germline): MDHEN, SYDVKM. This CDR3 has 11 residues. V dropped 2 bases and J dropped 12 bases, with 8 bases sitting between them. The CDR3 region has the DNA TGTGCCAGCAGTTTACGGGAGGTCCAGCATTTT. Translation: CASSLREVQHF.

This chain joins TRBV6-5 and TRBJ1-1; a possible D gene is TRBD1 (6 bases). The CDR3 runs 15 residues. V gave up 2 bases and J gave up 5 bases, with 15 bases separating them. Germline V CDR1 and CDR2: MNHEY, SVGAGI. The CDR3 spells CASSYDRLRGTEAFF. For the CDR3, the DNA is TGTGCCAGCAGTTACGACAGGCTTCGCGGGACTGAAGCTTTCTTT.

V gene TRBV11-2 combines with J gene TRBJ2-5; TRBD1 matches 9 bases. The trim removed 5 bases at V and 5 bases at J, leaving 9 bases unmatched. Germline CDR1 SGHAT, CDR2 FQNNGV. The CDR3 runs to 15 residues. In nucleotides, the CDR3 is TGTGCCAGCAGCCGGCTACAGGGGGCGCGTGAGACCCAGTACTTC. Amino acid sequence: CASSRLQGARETQYF.

The CDR3 bases are TGTGCCAGCTCCCCCACTAGCGGGAGTAGGATAGAGACCCAGTACTTC. Its translation: CASSPTSGSRIETQYF. The rearrangement joins TRBV18 to TRBJ2-5, with 11 bases that match TRBD2. This CDR3 contains 16 residues. Per germline, CDR1 KGHSH and CDR2 LQKENI. The junction had 10 bases not matched to a gene; V was cut back by 6 bases and J by 4 bases.

The chain is built from TRBV25-1 and TRBJ1-1; D is unresolved. The CDR3 spans 12 residues. The V and J ends lost 1 base and 8 bases respectively, with 8 bases between them. CDR1 and CDR2 (germline): MGHDK, SYGVNS. The CDR3 sequence is CASSEFAGEAFF. The CDR3 DNA sequence: TGTGCCAGCAGTGAATTTGCAGGAGAAGCTTTCTTT.

This chain connects TRBV28 to TRBJ1-6; D unresolved. CDR3 length equals 13 residues. Trimming took off 2 bases at V and 9 bases at J, with 8 bases between the two ends. Germline loops: CDR1 MDHEN, CDR2 SYDVKM. CDR3 sequence (DNA): TGTGCCAGCAGTTTAGTCAACACTTCACCCCTCCACTTT. Its translation: CASSLVNTSPLHF.

This clone was counted between two and nine times. The rearrangement uses TRBV6-1 and TRBJ1-2; TRBD1 matches 7 bases. With 1 base clipped from V and 4 bases from J, the junction kept 6 bases outside the gene matches. Germline V gives CDR1 MNHNS, CDR2 SASEGT. The CDR3 is made up of 15 amino acids. Here the CDR3 reads CASSEGTGEGYGYTF. The CDR3 region has the DNA TGTGCCAGCAGTGAAGGAACAGGGGAAGGCTATGGCTACACCTTC.

The chain employs TRBV27 and TRBJ1-2; tentative D call: TRBD1 (5 bases). Trimming took off 3 bases at V and 2 bases at J, with 13 bases between the two ends. The CDR3 spans 15 residues. Germline V gene data show CDR1 as MNHEY and CDR2 as SMNVEV (reference sequence). CDR3 residues: CASSFGDRQNYGYTF. CDR3 nucleotides: TGTGCCAGCAGTTTTGGAGACAGACAGAACTATGGCTACACCTTC.

The rearrangement joins TRBV27 to TRBJ1-6, with TRBD1 matching over 9 bases. Per germline, CDR1 MNHEY and CDR2 SMNVEV (reference sequence). V lost 2 bases and J lost 7; bases outside the gene matches: 6. The CDR3 runs to 16 residues. The CDR3 protein is CASSLRAGTGNSPLHF. The CDR3, as DNA: TGTGCCAGCAGTTTAAGGGCCGGGACAGGGAATTCACCCCTCCACTTT.

The chain is built from TRBV7-9 and TRBJ2-2; TRBD1 might be the D (7 bases). CDR1 is SEHNR and CDR2 is FQNEAQ in the germline V gene (reference sequence). V was pared by 6 bases and J by 6 bases, with 17 bases between. The CDR3 covers 15 residues. Here the CDR3 reads CASSAGQTISGELFF. The CDR3 DNA reads as TGTGCCAGCAGTGCGGGACAGACAATTTCCGGGGAGCTGTTTTTT.

The CDR3 sequence: CASSQDYYSNQPQHF. CDR3 nucleotide sequence: TGCGCCAGCAGCCAAGATTATTATAGCAATCAGCCCCAGCATTTT. The rearrangement links TRBV4-3 to TRBJ1-5; unclear D gene. The V end was cut by 0 bases, the J end by 0 bases, with 6 bases between. CDR1 and CDR2 from the germline V gene are LGHNA and YSLEER. The CDR3 spans 15 residues.

Only one count was recorded for this clone. The genes are TRBV12-3 or TRBV12-4 and TRBJ2-1; 8 nucleotides align to TRBD2. Trimming at V came to 7 bases and at J to 16 bases, leaving 15 bases not matched to a gene. CDR3 length: 13 residues. Here the CDR3 reads CASTEVVRTSLFF. DNA for the CDR3: TGTGCCAGCACCGAGGTCGTTCGGACTAGCCTTTTCTTC.

The chain employs TRBV24-1 and TRBJ2-3; 8 bases match TRBD2. The CDR3 consists of 14 residues. V shed 3 bases, J shed 8 bases, and the junction held 6 bases outside the gene matches. Germline CDR1 and CDR2: KGHDR and SFDVKD. CDR3 amino acids: CATSDIGTSPTQYF. The CDR3 DNA is TGTGCCACCAGTGATATAGGGACTAGTCCTACGCAGTATTTT.

This chain connects TRBV20-1 to TRBJ1-2; D is uncertain. The V gene lost 3 bases and the J gene lost 4 bases, with 9 bases spanning the gap. Germline-derived CDR1 and CDR2 are DFQATT and SNEGSKA (reference sequence). This CDR3 contains 12 residues. The DNA of the CDR3 is TGCAGTGCTAGTAGCTCTTCCTATGGCTACACCTTC. Amino acid sequence: CSASSSSYGYTF.

The chain couples TRBV3-1 (or the pseudogene TRBV3-2) to TRBJ2-5; maybe TRBD1 (6 bases). The germline V gene has CDR1 LGHDT and CDR2 YNNKEL (reference sequence). This CDR3 has 13 amino acids. Trimming removed 8 bases from V and 1 base from J, with 11 bases in between. In nucleotides, the CDR3 is TGTGCCAGCCGACCAGGGGTCCAAGAGACCCAGTACTTC. The encoded protein is CASRPGVQETQYF.

This rearrangement joins TRBV19 to TRBJ1-4, with 7 bases identical to TRBD1. Germline CDR1 reads LNHDA; CDR2 reads SQIVND (reference sequence). CDR3 length: 16 residues. V shed 4 bases, J shed 0 bases, and the junction held 5 bases outside the gene matches. CDR3 bases: TGTGCCAGTAGTAATTACAGGGGCACAACTAATGAAAAACTGTTTTTT. This sequence encodes CASSNYRGTTNEKLFF.

The chain has TRBV2 and TRBJ2-7; D remains ambiguous. Germline V gene lookup returns CDR1 SNHLY and CDR2 FYNNEI. The CDR3 runs 15 residues. Between the trimmed V and J ends, which lost 6 bases and 3 bases, there was a span of 18 bases. The CDR3 loop is CASSKIVGGDYEQYF. In DNA form, the CDR3 reads TGTGCCAGCAGCAAGATAGTAGGCGGCGACTACGAGCAGTACTTC.